The sequence of this TCR beta chain was determined in a study of blood T cell repertoires in COVID-19. The overall study: In each case, the material was cDNA or gDNA derived from T cells, B-cell-depleted T cells, or PBMCs.

In the original workflow: Amplification of reference gene primers was used by the study to estimate nucleated cell counts. Clones were sequenced by immunoSEQ multiplex PCR, and TCRdb holds only the in-frame ones, with some missing. Clone size and V and J calls were adopted from that table, with D and trimming inferred from the DNA. Counted here are approximately 250,000 clones, approximately 84% occurring once; the ten biggest clones make up about 9.1%. The CDR3 has 14 residues. Germline CDR1 is SGHAT and CDR2 is FQNNGV. The V gene lost 2 bases and the J gene lost 1 base, with 6 bases spanning the gap.

The chain employs TRBV11-2 and TRBJ2-1; tentatively, D is TRBD2 (5 bases). The receptor's source is a human donor in a cohort sampled during active COVID-19. Material for sequencing was peripheral blood. The CDR3 loop is CASSLRGSYNEQFF. The DNA of the CDR3 is TGTGCCAGCAGCTTACGAGGGTCCTACAATGAGCAGTTCTTC.